Listed below are T cell receptor beta chains from one sample, sequenced in a study of cytomegalovirus exposure and HLA in healthy donors. Libraries were prepared by immunoSEQ multiplex PCR; TCRdb keeps only in-frame clonotypes and omits some of them. Its listing shows 65,000 to 95,000 clones. Sequencing input: PBMCs. The receptor set was obtained from a woman aged 55-70 years in good health and CMV-seronegative. Both conserved end residues are part of each CDR3. The D gene is left open where the match is weak.

V: TRBV5-5
J: TRBJ2-3
D: -
CDR3: CASSLAIAGFEDTQYF
DNA: TGTGCCAGCAGCTTGGCCATAGCAGGGTTTGAAGATACGCAGTATTTT

V: TRBV2
J: TRBJ1-6
D: -
CDR3: CASSVMSIISPLHF
DNA: TGTGCCAGCAGTGTTATGAGCATAATCTCACCCCTCCACTTT

V: TRBV4-1
J: TRBJ2-1
D: -
CDR3: CASSQEGSGYNEQFF
DNA: TGCGCCAGCAGCCAAGAAGGGAGCGGCTACAATGAGCAGTTCTTC

V: TRBV29-1
J: TRBJ1-2
D: -
CDR3: CSVSGVYGYTF
DNA: TGCAGCGTTTCCGGGGTGTATGGCTACACCTTC

V: TRBV5-5
J: TRBJ1-1
D: -
CDR3: CASSLGANTEAFF
DNA: TGTGCCAGCAGCTTGGGGGCGAACACTGAAGCTTTCTTT

V: TRBV28
J: TRBJ2-5
D: -
CDR3: CASSTPTTQETQYF
DNA: TGTGCCAGCAGCACACCTACTACGCAAGAGACCCAGTACTTC

V: TRBV28
J: TRBJ1-4
D: -
CDR3: CASETHTATNEKLFF
DNA: TGTGCCAGTGAGACACACACAGCAACTAATGAAAAACTGTTTTTT

V: TRBV5-1
J: TRBJ1-4
D: -
CDR3: CASSRREQGSNEKLFF
DNA: TGCGCCAGCAGCCGTAGAGAGCAGGGCAGTAATGAAAAACTGTTTTTT

V: TRBV27
J: TRBJ2-5
D: TRBD2
CDR3: CASRSGNQETQYF
DNA: TGTGCCAGCAGGAGCGGGAACCAAGAGACCCAGTACTTC

V: TRBV18
J: TRBJ1-1
D: -
CDR3: CASSPGLTNTEAFF
DNA: TGTGCCAGCTCACCAGGGCTCACGAACACTGAAGCTTTCTTT

V: TRBV5-1
J: TRBJ2-1
D: -
CDR3: CASSLDRPGAYNEQFF
DNA: TGCGCCAGCAGCTTGGATCGCCCAGGGGCCTACAATGAGCAGTTCTTC

V: TRBV7-3
J: TRBJ1-5
D: TRBD1
CDR3: CASSLLAGGGQPQHF
DNA: TGTGCCAGCAGCTTATTAGCAGGGGGCGGACAGCCCCAGCATTTT

V: TRBV5-1
J: TRBJ2-5
D: -
CDR3: CASSPGSPGKTQYF
DNA: TGCGCCAGCAGTCCAGGCAGTCCGGGGAAGACCCAGTACTTC

V: TRBV5-1
J: TRBJ2-5
D: TRBD1
CDR3: CASSLGQGARETQYF
DNA: TGCGCCAGCAGCTTGGGACAGGGGGCGAGGGAGACCCAGTACTTC

V: TRBV19
J: TRBJ2-2
D: -
CDR3: CASRSQPGTTGELFF
DNA: TGTGCCAGCCGATCCCAGCCGGGAACTACCGGGGAGCTGTTTTTT

V: TRBV5-8
J: TRBJ2-7
D: TRBD1
CDR3: CASRRVRGQYEQYF
DNA: TGTGCCAGTCGTCGGGTAAGGGGGCAGTACGAGCAGTACTTC

V: TRBV4-1
J: TRBJ1-5
D: TRBD1
CDR3: CASSQDGGQGYQPQHF
DNA: TGCGCCAGCAGCCAAGATGGGGGACAGGGTTATCAGCCCCAGCATTTT

V: TRBV7-2
J: TRBJ2-7
D: TRBD1
CDR3: CASSRGQGYEQYF
DNA: TGTGCCAGCAGCCGGGGACAGGGCTACGAGCAGTACTTC

V: TRBV6-1
J: TRBJ1-4
D: -
CDR3: CASSEDFNRVGKLFF
DNA: TGTGCCAGCAGTGAAGATTTTAACAGGGTAGGAAAACTGTTTTTT

V: TRBV5-1
J: TRBJ2-7
D: TRBD2
CDR3: CASSRGTSGNYEQYF
DNA: TGCGCCAGCAGCAGAGGGACTAGCGGGAACTACGAGCAGTACTTC

V: TRBV27
J: TRBJ2-5
D: TRBD2
CDR3: CASSLYSGRGQETQYF
DNA: TGTGCCAGCAGTTTATATAGCGGGAGAGGCCAAGAGACCCAGTACTTC

V: TRBV19
J: TRBJ1-5
D: TRBD1
CDR3: CASDSGTGASGEPQHF
DNA: TGTGCCAGTGACTCAGGGACAGGGGCTTCAGGAGAGCCCCAGCATTTT

V: TRBV15
J: TRBJ1-5
D: -
CDR3: CATSRARQPQHF
DNA: TGTGCCACCAGCAGAGCGCGGCAGCCCCAGCATTTT

V: TRBV27
J: TRBJ2-1
D: TRBD2
CDR3: CASGGPVAGRAYNEQFF
DNA: TGTGCCAGCGGAGGGCCCGTAGCCGGGAGGGCGTACAATGAGCAGTTCTTC

V: TRBV7-8
J: TRBJ2-5
D: TRBD1
CDR3: CASSRRDRAQETQYF
DNA: TGTGCCAGCAGCCGCCGGGACAGGGCCCAAGAGACCCAGTACTTC

V: TRBV27
J: TRBJ2-3
D: -
CDR3: CASSPGTDTQYF
DNA: TGTGCCAGCAGTCCCGGCACAGATACGCAGTATTTT

V: TRBV9
J: TRBJ2-2
D: -
CDR3: CASSVGGVGSGELFF
DNA: TGTGCCAGCAGCGTAGGAGGTGTCGGTAGCGGGGAGCTGTTTTTT

V: TRBV6-1
J: TRBJ2-5
D: TRBD2
CDR3: CASSLLAGQETQYF
DNA: TGTGCCAGCAGCTTACTAGCGGGGCAAGAGACCCAGTACTTC

V: TRBV2
J: TRBJ2-7
D: TRBD2
CDR3: CASSERAGGREQYF
DNA: TGTGCCAGCAGTGAAAGGGCGGGAGGGCGCGAGCAGTACTTC

V: TRBV4-1
J: TRBJ2-2
D: TRBD1
CDR3: CASSQTQGFTGELFF
DNA: TGCGCCAGCAGCCAAACACAGGGGTTCACCGGGGAGCTGTTTTTT

V: TRBV6-1
J: TRBJ2-1
D: TRBD1
CDR3: CASRLGQGTYNEQFF
DNA: TGTGCCAGCAGGCTTGGACAGGGGACATACAATGAGCAGTTCTTC

V: TRBV28
J: TRBJ1-2
D: TRBD1
CDR3: CAIKPGQGHYGYTF
DNA: TGTGCCATCAAACCGGGACAGGGACACTATGGCTACACCTTC

V: TRBV6-6
J: TRBJ2-7
D: -
CDR3: CASSHPAGLVPYEQYF
DNA: TGTGCCAGCAGTCACCCAGCGGGTCTAGTTCCCTACGAGCAGTACTTC

V: TRBV4-1
J: TRBJ2-7
D: -
CDR3: CASSRLPGLLYEQYF
DNA: TGCGCCAGCAGCCGCCTACCGGGACTCCTCTACGAGCAGTACTTC

V: TRBV6-4
J: TRBJ2-5
D: -
CDR3: CASSDGLWGEQYF
DNA: TGTGCCAGCAGTGACGGACTCTGGGGGGAGCAGTACTTC

V: TRBV4-1
J: TRBJ1-2
D: -
CDR3: CASSQDNGYTF
DNA: TGCGCCAGCAGCCAAGATAATGGCTACACCTTC

V: TRBV5-1
J: TRBJ2-5
D: TRBD2
CDR3: CASSFGTSGIGGETQYF
DNA: TGCGCCAGCAGCTTCGGGACTAGCGGGATTGGGGGAGAGACCCAGTACTTC

V: TRBV4-1
J: TRBJ2-1
D: -
CDR3: CASSQVPGYGDNEQFF
DNA: TGCGCCAGCAGCCAAGTGCCGGGTTACGGCGACAATGAGCAGTTCTTC

V: TRBV15
J: TRBJ1-2
D: -
CDR3: CATSIGGSGYTF
DNA: TGTGCCACCAGCATTGGGGGCTCAGGCTACACCTTC

V: TRBV11-2
J: TRBJ1-5
D: -
CDR3: CASSLNDGGQPQHF
DNA: TGTGCCAGCAGCTTAAATGACGGAGGACAGCCCCAGCATTTT

V: TRBV4-1
J: TRBJ2-7
D: TRBD2
CDR3: CASSQDHGLAGGYEQYF
DNA: TGCGCCAGCAGCCAAGACCACGGACTAGCGGGAGGCTACGAGCAGTACTTC

V: TRBV7-2
J: TRBJ2-3
D: TRBD1
CDR3: CASSLLQGAMGDTQYF
DNA: TGTGCCAGCAGCTTGCTACAGGGGGCTATGGGAGATACGCAGTATTTT

V: TRBV6-1
J: TRBJ2-6
D: -
CDR3: CAISVSGANVLTF
DNA: TGTGCCATCTCCGTGTCTGGGGCCAACGTCCTGACTTTC

V: TRBV5-3
J: TRBJ1-5
D: -
CDR3: CARSGEQENSNQPQHF
DNA: TGTGCCAGAAGCGGCGAACAGGAAAATAGCAATCAGCCCCAGCATTTT

V: TRBV2
J: TRBJ1-4
D: TRBD1
CDR3: CASGRERGLDEKLFF
DNA: TGTGCCAGCGGAAGAGAAAGGGGGCTGGATGAAAAACTGTTTTTT

V: TRBV2
J: TRBJ2-7
D: TRBD1
CDR3: CASSEAAGTGEQYF
DNA: TGTGCCAGCAGTGAGGCTGCAGGGACAGGGGAGCAGTACTTC

V: TRBV21-1
J: TRBJ2-1
D: -
CDR3: CASSKGELALYNEQFF
DNA: TGTGCCAGCAGCAAAGGCGAACTAGCATTGTACAATGAGCAGTTCTTC

V: TRBV5-1
J: TRBJ2-2
D: TRBD1
CDR3: CASSLDPGGQTGELFF
DNA: TGCGCCAGCAGCTTGGATCCAGGGGGTCAGACCGGGGAGCTGTTTTTT

V: TRBV7-7
J: TRBJ2-2
D: TRBD2
CDR3: CASSLGGGPNTGELFF
DNA: TGTGCTAGCAGCTTAGGCGGGGGGCCGAACACCGGGGAGCTGTTTTTT

V: TRBV7-7
J: TRBJ2-5
D: TRBD2
CDR3: CASSLGLAGGETQYF
DNA: TGTGCTAGCAGCTTGGGACTAGCGGGAGGAGAGACCCAGTACTTC

V: TRBV6-5
J: TRBJ2-7
D: -
CDR3: CASTRARGGDQKQYF
DNA: TGTGCCAGCACCCGAGCAAGGGGGGGGGATCAGAAGCAGTACTTC

V: TRBV5-4
J: TRBJ2-2
D: TRBD2
CDR3: CASSLASGNTGELFF
DNA: TGTGCCAGCAGCTTAGCTAGCGGGAACACCGGGGAGCTGTTTTTT